This TCR beta chain was sequenced during a study of T cell responses to AZD1222 COVID-19 vaccine. Turning to this clone: The antigen remains unidentified.

Germline CDR1 SGHVS, CDR2 FNYEAQ. This CDR3 has 15 amino acids. Trimming cost V 6 bases and J 3 bases; bases outside gene matches: 10. Points from the study as a whole: In all cases, repertoires were sampled only after the peak T cell response. Spike-specific TCR breadth and depth grew following two AZD1222 doses. Clonal diversity was possibly underestimated, and white British individuals and females predominated among donors. Spike-spanning, vaccine-associated CD4 TCRs were dominant at 160-218 and 743-854.

Data came from immunoSEQ multiplex PCR; TCRdb stores just in-frame clones and leaves some out. Counted here are about 81,000 clones, around nine tenths occurring once; the ten biggest clones make up around a tenth. This TCR came from an adult who received the AZD1222 COVID-19 vaccine. The chain carries TRBV7-6 and TRBJ1-1, with 7 bases matching TRBD1. This sample comprised peripheral blood, obtained 28 days after the second AZD1222 dose. The CDR3 spells CASRASRGSDTEAFF. As DNA, the CDR3 is TGTGCCAGCAGAGCCTCCAGGGGGTCGGACACTGAAGCTTTCTTT.